Each of the 22 T cell receptor beta chains below was sequenced from the same sample in a study of shared clonotypes between healthy human individuals (dated by TCRdb to the early 2020s). The library was prepared using the immunoSEQ multiplex PCR assay. The immuneACCESS repertoire file appears here via TCRdb, limited to in-frame rearrangements. These files lack a portion of the clones; in checked studies, under half of the deficit traces to unresolved V genes, and the cause of the others is not known. A total of roughly 2.2 million clones appear in this sample, under 95% of them only once. The ten largest clones add up to 0.37% of the sample. Sequencing used naive CD4+ T cells from PBMCs. This specimen's cell subset or site label, per the study, means: CD45RA+ positively selected. These receptors were collected from a man between 18 and 29 years old in good health. Some clones in this sample may be carry-over from other donors' samples.

The CDR3 here is CSARSGAEQFF. In DNA, the CDR3 is TGCAGTGCTAGGTCGGGGGCGGAGCAGTTCTTC. The chain carries TRBV20-1 and TRBJ2-1; D may match TRBD1 or TRBD2 (6 bases each). Germline V CDR1 and CDR2: DFQATT, SNEGSKA (reference sequence). The CDR3 length is 11 residues. V was cut by 3 bases and J by 10 bases, with 10 bases left in between.

This chain links TRBV5-1 with TRBJ2-3, with D unresolved. Per germline, CDR1 SGHRS and CDR2 YFSETQ. Trimming took off 1 base at V and 5 bases at J, with 5 bases between the two ends. The CDR3 length is 12 residues. The CDR3 DNA follows: TGCGCCAGCAGCTTGAGGATAGATACGCAGTATTTT. Protein sequence: CASSLRIDTQYF.

The chain joins TRBV27 to TRBJ2-7, with 10 bases that match TRBD2. This CDR3 has 15 amino acids. V lost 9 bases, J lost 3 bases, and 11 bases stayed unmatched. The V gene's germline CDR1 is MNHEY and CDR2 SMNVEV (reference sequence). DNA for the CDR3: TGTGCCAGTTCCTATAAGCGGGAGGGCATCTACGAGCAGTACTTC. Translation gives CASSYKREGIYEQYF.

This chain links TRBV20-1 with TRBJ1-2; no definite D call. CDR3 length equals 11 residues. The germline V and J ends were trimmed by 5 bases and 8 bases, with 12 bases remaining between them. The V gene's germline CDR1 is DFQATT and CDR2 SNEGSKA (reference sequence). The CDR3 nucleotides are TGCAGTGCTCCAAGAGGGTGGGGCTACACCTTC. Its protein is CSAPRGWGYTF.

The chain employs TRBV2 and TRBJ2-7; D unresolved. Germline V gene sequence: CDR1 SNHLY, CDR2 FYNNEI. The length of the CDR3 is 13 residues. V dropped 7 bases and J dropped 3 bases, with 13 bases sitting between them. DNA of the CDR3: TGTGCCAGCACCGCGGCCTTCCGCTACGAGCAGTACTTC. As protein: CASTAAFRYEQYF.

This sequence joins TRBV2 and TRBJ2-1; a weak D match, TRBD2 (6 bases). V lost 7 bases and J 2 bases, leaving 15 bases between the germline ends. Germline values: CDR1 SNHLY, CDR2 FYNNEI. This CDR3 is 15 amino acids long. Written as DNA, the CDR3 is TGTGCCAGCACCCCCGGGGGAGGCACCTACAATGAGCAGTTCTTC. As protein: CASTPGGGTYNEQFF. The full variable domain, its missing parts supplied by reference TRBV2 and TRBJ2-1, is EPEVTQTPSHQVTQMGQEVILRCVPISNHLYFYWYRQILGQKVEFLVSFYNNEISEKSEIFDDQFSVERPDGSNFTLKIRSTKLEDSAMYFCASTPGGGTYNEQFFGPGTRLTVL.

The chain is built from TRBV7-3 and TRBJ1-6; D gene ambiguous. CDR1 SGHTA and CDR2 FQGTGA come from the germline V gene. The ends were cut back, 5 bases at V and 0 bases at J, with 2 bases in the middle. This CDR3 is built from 13 residues. The CDR3 loop is CASSSSYNSPLHF. In nucleotides, the CDR3 is TGTGCCAGCAGCAGCTCCTATAATTCACCCCTCCACTTT.

The V and J genes are TRBV5-1 and TRBJ2-1; 7 bases fit TRBD1. Germline CDR1 reads SGHRS; CDR2 reads YFSETQ. V lost 4 bases and J lost 4; bases outside the gene matches: 11. The CDR3 has 16 amino acids. The CDR3 spells CASSPSPGTDYNEQFF. CDR3 nucleotides: TGCGCCAGCAGCCCCTCCCCCGGGACAGATTACAATGAGCAGTTCTTC.

A note on this clone: This specimen includes other DNA sequences encoding the same CDR3. This chain uses TRBV28 with TRBJ2-1; D tentatively reads TRBD1 or TRBD2 (6 bases each). The CDR3 loop spans 14 amino acids. The V gene lost 9 bases and the J gene lost 0 bases, with 12 bases spanning the gap. Germline V gene data show CDR1 as MDHEN and CDR2 as SYDVKM. The CDR3 here is CASSGGGSYNEQFF. CDR3 coding DNA: TGTGCCAGTTCCGGAGGGGGCTCCTACAATGAGCAGTTCTTC.

V is TRBV19 and J is TRBJ2-2, with D possibly being TRBD2 (6 bases). Germline CDR1 reads LNHDA; CDR2 reads SQIVND (reference sequence). This CDR3 region has 14 residues. The V end lost 4 bases, the J end lost 4 bases, and 10 bases lay between the germline ends. In nucleotides, the CDR3 is TGTGCCAGTAGTAGAGCGGGCCCCACCGGGGAGCTGTTTTTT. It specifies CASSRAGPTGELFF.

This clone occurred once. Other DNA sequences in the sample encode the same CDR3. The chain employs TRBV28 and TRBJ2-7; TRBD2 matches 7 bases. The CDR3 sequence is 13 residues long. The germline gives CDR1 MDHEN, CDR2 SYDVKM. Unmatched junction bases numbered 6, after V lost 6 bases and J lost 4 bases. In nucleotides, the CDR3 is TGTGCCAGCAGACGCGGGGGAACGTACGAGCAGTACTTC. Residues: CASRRGGTYEQYF. The full variable domain, its missing parts supplied by reference TRBV28 and TRBJ2-7, is DVKVTQSSRYLVKRTGEKVFLECVQDMDHENMFWYRQDPGLGLRLIYFSYDVKMKEKGDIPEGYSVSREKKERFSLILESASTNQTSMYLCASRRGGTYEQYFGPGTRLTVT.

The genes are TRBV19 and TRBJ2-7; no firm D call. CDR3 length: 13 amino acids. CDR1 and CDR2 from the germline V gene are LNHDA and SQIVND (reference sequence). V lost 4 bases and J lost 0, with 7 bases in between. The CDR3 is CASSTSASYEQYF. The CDR3 DNA sequence: TGTGCCAGTAGTACCTCGGCCTCCTACGAGCAGTACTTC.

The V and J genes are TRBV28 and TRBJ2-3; D is possibly TRBD2 (7 bases). Germline V gives CDR1 MDHEN, CDR2 SYDVKM. This CDR3 comprises 17 residues. The V gene lost 3 bases and the J gene lost 5 bases, with 21 bases spanning the gap. The CDR3: CASSFLRDGGRGDTQYF. The CDR3 DNA is TGTGCCAGCAGTTTTCTTAGGGACGGGGGGCGCGGAGATACGCAGTATTTT.

A note on this clone: The sample carries other DNA sequences with the same CDR3. The rearrangement links TRBV19 to TRBJ1-1, with 8 positions matching TRBD1. Germline lookup yields CDR1 LNHDA and CDR2 SQIVND (reference sequence). V lost 2 bases and J lost 0; bases outside the gene matches: 2. The CDR3 runs to 15 residues. CDR3 loop: CASSILRGLNTEAFF. In DNA form, the CDR3 reads TGTGCCAGTAGTATACTCAGGGGGCTGAACACTGAAGCTTTCTTT.

The chain combines TRBV5-1 with TRBJ2-1, with D maybe TRBD2 (5 bases). This CDR3 contains 17 residues. V lost 1 base and J lost 3, with 17 bases in between. Germline V gene sequence: CDR1 SGHRS, CDR2 YFSETQ. The CDR3 DNA follows: TGCGCCAGCAGCTTGTATGGGAGTCCCTCGGGCTACAATGAGCAGTTCTTC. Translated: CASSLYGSPSGYNEQFF.

The chain recombines TRBV7-6 with TRBJ2-3; D call uncertain. Germline assignment: CDR1 SGHVS and CDR2 FNYEAQ. The CDR3 runs 14 residues. Trimming removed 4 bases at V and 3 bases at J, with 11 bases between. CDR3 residues: CASSYSPPTDTQYF. In DNA, the CDR3 is TGTGCCAGCAGCTATAGCCCCCCGACAGATACGCAGTATTTT.

In the case of this clone: Other DNA variants within this sample encode the same CDR3. The chain couples TRBV28 to TRBJ2-5; 9 bases map to TRBD1. CDR3 length: 14 residues. The junction had 5 bases not matched to a gene; V was cut back by 5 bases and J by 4 bases. Germline V gene data show CDR1 as MDHEN and CDR2 as SYDVKM. The chain's CDR3 is CASSPGQGRETQYF. Here the CDR3 DNA reads TGTGCCAGCAGTCCGGGACAGGGTAGAGAGACCCAGTACTTC.

V is TRBV10-3 and J is TRBJ2-7; D unresolved. Per the germline V gene, CDR1 is ENHRY and CDR2 is SYGVKD. The CDR3 has 15 residues. Trimming took off 0 bases at V and 0 bases at J, with 9 bases between the two ends. CDR3 nucleotide sequence: TGTGCCATCAGTGAGTCTAAGACATACTCCTACGAGCAGTACTTC. Amino acids: CAISESKTYSYEQYF.

V is TRBV5-1 and J is TRBJ2-7; D may be TRBD2 (6 bases). The CDR3 is 15 residues long. Trimming took off 1 base at V and 0 bases at J, with 11 bases between the two ends. Germline V CDR1 and CDR2: SGHRS, YFSETQ. The CDR3 DNA is TGCGCCAGCAGCTTGTCGGGACTGAGCTCCTACGAGCAGTACTTC. Its translation: CASSLSGLSSYEQYF.

The CDR3 protein is CASSYQGMIYEQYF. The CDR3 DNA reads as TGTGCCAGCAGTTATCAGGGAATGATATACGAGCAGTACTTC. The chain carries TRBV6-6 and TRBJ2-7, with TRBD1 as a possible D gene (5 bases). Germline CDR1 is MNHNY and CDR2 is SVGAGI (reference sequence). The CDR3 sequence is 14 residues long. V lost 3 bases and J 4 bases, leaving 13 bases between the germline ends.

As concerns this clone: Other DNA sequences in this specimen translate into the identical CDR3. V gene TRBV18 combines with J gene TRBJ1-3, with TRBD1 identical over 12 bases. V gave up 3 bases and J gave up 2 bases; unmatched junction bases: 2. The germline CDR1 and CDR2 sequences are KGHSH and LQKENI. The CDR3 extends over 16 amino acids. The CDR3 DNA is TGTGCCAGCTCACCCGGGACAGGGGGCACTGGAAACACCATATATTTT. This sequence encodes CASSPGTGGTGNTIYF.

There are a few counts of this clone. The V call is TRBV5-5, the J call TRBJ1-2; TRBD1 aligns across 7 bases. Germline loops: CDR1 SGHKS, CDR2 YYEKEE (reference sequence). The trim removed 0 bases at V and 8 bases at J, leaving 13 bases unmatched. The CDR3 has 16 amino acids. The CDR3 protein is CASSLASVNRGVGYTF. As DNA, the CDR3 is TGTGCCAGCAGCTTGGCCTCGGTGAACAGGGGAGTCGGCTACACCTTC.